This TCR beta chain was profiled in a study of beta chain features in type 1 diabetes. The wider study: The patients were much like the healthy donors in age, gender and cell yields. Findings and limits, study-wide: Cells with high TCR expression could be over-represented by cDNA sequencing. For Type 1 diabetes patients, all four CD4+ subsets carried TCRB CDR3s that were moderately but significantly shorter. In type 1 diabetes patients, VDJ junctions had fewer insertions; deletions at these junctions were more frequent.

Trimming removed 2 bases at V and 8 bases at J, with 16 bases between. The CDR3 has 14 residues. The germline CDR1 and CDR2 sequences are SGDLS and YYNGEE. The study reverse transcribed the entire isolated RNA, so it sequenced expressed TCRB transcripts. TCRdb's table, derived via immunoSEQ multiplex PCR, lists solely in-frame clones and lacks some. The sample has some 410,000 clones, more than 9.5% seen once; the top ten hold approximately 0.05%. This clone was observed a handful of times. Its target is not known. Specimen: naive CD4+ T cells from blood. The source is a woman between 18 and 29 years old in good health. The chain employs TRBV9 and TRBJ1-1; D is possibly TRBD1 (5 bases). CDR3 sequence: CASSVRATSHEAFF. CDR3 nucleotide sequence: TGTGCCAGCAGCGTCAGGGCCACATCCCACGAAGCTTTCTTT.